These 21 T cell receptor beta chains were all obtained from the same sample, sequenced in a study of CD8+CD57+ T cells in acquired aplastic anemia. The template used for profiling TCR beta VDJ and CDR3 was genomic DNA. TCRdb used MiXCR to reprocess the reads, holding one entry per CDR3 protein. In the table there are some 220,000 distinct CDR3 sequences, 30% to 35% of which are singletons. The sequenced material came from sorted CD4+, CD8+, or CD8+CD57+ T cells (not recorded which) from PBMCs. The receptors shown here come from a human donor in good health, serving as a control.

About this clonotype: A much larger clone differs by one base, so this may be a read error. This chain connects TRBV19 to TRBJ1-4, with D uncertain. CDR1 and CDR2 (germline): LNHDA, SQIVND (reference sequence). Trimming stripped 5 bases from V and 5 bases from J, with 21 bases between. CDR3 length equals 17 residues. CDR3 DNA: TGTGCCAGTAGTCTGGTAGGGTCAAGTACGAAAAATGAAAAACTGTTTTTT. This sequence encodes CASSLVGSSTKNEKLFF. The variable domain in full, with the rest retrieved from reference TRBV19 and TRBJ1-4, is DGGITQSPKYLFRKEGQNVTLSCEQNLNHDAMYWYRQDPGQGLRLIYYSQIVNDFQKGDIAEGYSVSREKKESFPLTVTSAQKNPTAFYLCASSLVGSSTKNEKLFFGSGTQLSVL.

This chain connects TRBV20-1 to TRBJ2-1, with TRBD2 matching over 7 bases. Germline V CDR1 and CDR2: DFQATT, SNEGSKA (reference sequence). J was trimmed by 10 bases and V by 2 bases; bases with no gene match: 17. The CDR3 extends over 16 amino acids. CDR3 sequence (DNA): TGCAGTGCTAGAAAACGGGTTGGCGGGAGATGTAACGAGCAGTTCTTC. Amino acid sequence: CSARKRVGGRCNEQFF.

The chain links TRBV6-5 to TRBJ2-1; D possibly corresponds to TRBD2 (7 bases). Germline V gives CDR1 MNHEY, CDR2 SVGAGI. Trimming removed 3 bases from V and 5 bases from J, with 14 bases in between. This CDR3 is built from 15 residues. The DNA for the CDR3 is TGTGCCAGCAGTTATCGGGGGGCATCGAACAATGAGCAGTTCTTC. It translates to CASSYRGASNNEQFF.

V is TRBV11-2 and J is TRBJ2-7, with TRBD2 matching 9 bases. The CDR3 covers 14 residues. V dropped 5 bases and J dropped 5; count of bases not matched to a gene: 7. Germline CDR1 SGHAT, CDR2 FQNNGV. CDR3 sequence reads: CASSPTSGYNEQYF. CDR3 in DNA: TGTGCCAGCAGCCCAACTAGCGGGTATAACGAGCAGTACTTC.

There are a few counts of this clonotype. The rearrangement joins TRBV10-3 to TRBJ2-1, with 15 nucleotides matching TRBD2. Germline CDR1 ENHRY, CDR2 SYGVKD. After removal of 10 bases from V and 7 bases from J, the junction contained 8 bases not matched to a gene. This CDR3 has 15 amino acids. The chain's CDR3 is CASRTSGRVLNEQFF. CDR3 DNA: TGTGCCAGCAGGACTAGCGGGAGGGTCCTGAATGAGCAGTTCTTC.

As concerns this clonotype: A much bigger clone sits one base away, suggesting this may be a read error. This chain joins TRBV12-3 or TRBV12-4 and TRBJ1-2; no firm D call. This CDR3 is built from 15 residues. V lost 6 bases and J lost 7, with 21 bases in between. CDR3 sequence: CASRPSAGWASGYTF. Here the CDR3 DNA reads TGTGCCAGCAGACCTTCGGCAGGTTGGGCCAGTGGCTACACCTTC.

This clonotype was observed a few times. The rearrangement links TRBV7-9 to TRBJ2-1, with 9 bases that match TRBD2. CDR1 is SEHNR, CDR2 FQNEAQ, per germline (reference sequence). This CDR3 region has 16 residues. J was trimmed by 5 bases and V by 5 bases; bases with no gene match: 10. The CDR3 DNA follows: TGTGCCAGCAGCACTTTTAGCGGGGGCTACAACAATGAGCAGTTCTTC. Translated: CASSTFSGGYNNEQFF.

This clonotype came up many times. The chain couples TRBV7-8 to TRBJ2-3; 11 bases fit TRBD2. V was clipped by 4 bases and J by 6 bases; unmatched bases: 3. CDR1 SGHVS and CDR2 FQNEAQ come from the germline V gene. The CDR3 sequence is 14 residues long. The CDR3 reads CASSSSGGRDTQYF. CDR3 coding DNA: TGTGCCAGCAGCTCTAGCGGGGGGCGGGATACGCAGTATTTT.

This rearrangement joins TRBV4-1 to TRBJ2-5; D is possibly TRBD2 (5 bases). The length of the CDR3 is 16 residues. CDR1 and CDR2 (germline): MGHRA, YSYEKL. V gave up 2 bases and J gave up 1 base, with 14 bases separating them. The CDR3: CASSQRHRGIQETQYF. The DNA of the CDR3 is TGCGCCAGCAGCCAAAGACATCGGGGTATCCAAGAGACCCAGTACTTC.

The chain couples TRBV29-1 to TRBJ2-7; the match to TRBD1 covers 7 bases. Per the germline V gene, CDR1 is SQVTM and CDR2 is ANQGSEA. Trimming removed 7 bases from V and 2 bases from J; junction bases left unmatched: 11. This CDR3 region has 14 residues. The CDR3 bases are TGCAGCGCTTGCTTACAGGGGCCTCCCTACGAGCAGTACTTC. Protein: CSACLQGPPYEQYF.

This chain connects TRBV15 to TRBJ2-5; 7 nucleotides line up with TRBD1. Germline loops: CDR1 LNHNV, CDR2 YYDKDF (reference sequence). The V segment lost 1 base and the J segment 8 bases; nucleotides outside the gene matches: 13. The CDR3 is made up of 16 amino acids. The CDR3 loop is CATSRGGGRVKYTQYF. The CDR3 DNA follows: TGTGCCACCAGCAGAGGAGGGGGCCGGGTGAAGTACACCCAGTACTTC.

This clonotype was recorded at least ten times. This chain connects TRBV5-1 to TRBJ2-7, with 9 bases fitting TRBD1. The germline V gene encodes CDR1 SGHRS and CDR2 YFSETQ. V trimming: 2 bases; J trimming: 2 bases; junction bases outside the gene matches: 5. The CDR3 has 15 amino acids. The CDR3 DNA is TGCGCCAGCAGCTTCGGGACAGGGATTACCTACGAGCAGTACTTC. Translating it yields CASSFGTGITYEQYF.

This clonotype has more than one count but fewer than ten. The chain employs TRBV9 and TRBJ2-3, with D perhaps matching TRBD2 (7 bases). The length of the CDR3 is 17 residues. Trimming pared 5 bases from V and 2 bases from J, leaving 21 bases between. Germline CDR1 reads SGDLS; CDR2 reads YYNGEE. The CDR3 protein is CASSYSLTGGTTDTQYF. In DNA, the CDR3 is TGTGCCAGCAGTTACTCACTCACGGGGGGCACCACAGATACGCAGTATTTT.

In its sample, this clonotype was seen many times. J is TRBJ1-2 and V is TRBV19, with D perhaps matching TRBD1 (6 bases). Germline V gene sequence: CDR1 LNHDA, CDR2 SQIVND (reference sequence). Trimming removed 4 bases from V and 0 bases from J, with 15 bases in between. CDR3 length equals 16 residues. Here the CDR3 DNA reads TGTGCCAGTAGTACCACAGGGAATCGAGCTAACTATGGCTACACCTTC. Protein sequence: CASSTTGNRANYGYTF.

This chain joins TRBV3-1 and TRBJ1-1; tentatively, D is TRBD1 (6 bases). CDR1 and CDR2 from the germline V gene are LGHDT and YNNKEL (reference sequence). This CDR3 is 14 amino acids long. The V gene lost 1 base and the J gene lost 4 bases, with 10 bases spanning the gap. CDR3 protein: CASSQAQGSTEAFF. CDR3 in DNA: TGTGCCAGCAGCCAAGCGCAGGGGAGCACTGAAGCTTTCTTT.

In its sample, this clonotype was seen many times. V and J are TRBV24-1 and TRBJ2-1; 7 bases are a match to TRBD1. J gave up 0 bases and V 4 bases, and 8 bases lay outside the gene matches. CDR1 and CDR2 from the germline V gene are KGHDR and SFDVKD. The CDR3 length is 17 residues. This chain's CDR3 is CATSDQRQGNSYNEQFF. The CDR3 DNA reads TGTGCCACCAGTGACCAGAGACAGGGTAACTCCTACAATGAGCAGTTCTTC.

This clonotype was recorded a few times. The chain uses TRBV7-3 and TRBJ2-1, with D perhaps TRBD2 (7 bases). V was pared by 8 bases and J by 8 bases, with 25 bases between. Germline assignment: CDR1 SGHTA and CDR2 FQGTGA. The CDR3 is made up of 16 amino acids. The CDR3 region is CASSRTGGGPYDEQFF. CDR3 coding DNA: TGTGCCAGCTCCCGAACTGGGGGGGGGCCTTATGATGAGCAGTTCTTC. Supplemented by reference TRBV7-3 and TRBJ2-1, the full variable domain reads GAGVSQTPSNKVTEKGKYVELRCDPISGHTALYWYRQSLGQGPEFLIYFQGTGAADDSGLPNDRFFAVRPEGSVSTLKIQRTERGDSAVYLCASSRTGGGPYDEQFFGPGTRLTVL.

On this clonotype itself: The conserved phenylalanine or tryptophan is not found at the CDR3 terminus, so this likely reflects a read error. The gene calls are TRBV2 and TRBJ1-1; D gene ambiguous. Germline CDR1 is SNHLY and CDR2 is FYNNEI. The length of the CDR3 is 13 residues. The chain's CDR3 is CACSEQTNTEAFL. In DNA, the CDR3 is TGTGCCTGCAGTGAACAGACGAACACTGAAGCTTTCCTT.

The gene calls are TRBV7-2 and TRBJ1-1, with a possible D match to TRBD1 (5 bases). The germline CDR1 and CDR2 sequences are SGHTA and FQGNSA. Trimming left V 3 bases short and J 5 bases short, with 10 bases between. The CDR3 covers 13 residues. CDR3 coding DNA: TGTGCCAGCAGCTTGGGGGTGGCTACTGAAGCTTTCTTT. Amino acid sequence: CASSLGVATEAFF. The full variable domain, rest sourced from reference TRBV7-2 and TRBJ1-1, is GAGVSQSPSNKVTEKGKDVELRCDPISGHTALYWYRQSLGQGLEFLIYFQGNSAPDKSGLPSDRFSAERTGGSVSTLTIQRTQQEDSAVYLCASSLGVATEAFFGQGTRLTVV.

The chain uses TRBV5-1 and TRBJ2-1, with TRBD2 identical over 13 bases. Germline V lookup: CDR1 SGHRS, CDR2 YFSETQ. After removal of 2 bases from V and 9 bases from J, the junction contained 5 bases not matched to a gene. The CDR3 loop spans 15 amino acids. CDR3 in DNA: TGCGCCAGCAGCTTACTAGCGGGAGGGCCTAGTGAGCAGTTCTTC. This sequence encodes CASSLLAGGPSEQFF.

The chain couples TRBV6-1 to TRBJ1-3; D may be TRBD1 (5 bases). Germline-derived CDR1 and CDR2 are MNHNS and SASEGT. V lost 6 bases, J lost 0 bases, and 12 bases lay in between. The CDR3 loop spans 15 amino acids. CDR3 sequence (DNA): TGTGCCAGCAGCGTAGCAGGGTTCTCTGGAAACACCATATATTTT. This gives the protein CASSVAGFSGNTIYF.